The T cell receptor (beta chain) under discussion was sequenced for a study of blood T cell repertoires in COVID-19. Study as a whole: The United States, Italy and Spain supplied acute and convalescent COVID-19 samples. In each case, the material was cDNA or gDNA derived from T cells, B-cell-depleted T cells, or PBMCs.

The germline CDR1 and CDR2 sequences are PRHDT and FYEKMQ (reference sequence). There are 16 residues in the CDR3. V dropped 5 bases and J dropped 4 bases, with 18 bases sitting between them. Study processing details: Researchers report that nucleated cell counts were estimated from reference gene primer amplification. Profiled with immunoSEQ multiplex PCR; TCRdb holds only in-frame clones, not every one. V and J calls plus clone size are reproduced from that table; the DNA served to infer D and trimming. The sample shows 61,000 or so clones, under 85% of them seen only once. Source material: peripheral blood. The TCR originated in a woman aged 65 to 85 with acute or convalescent COVID-19. The J gene is TRBJ2-1, the V gene TRBV13; weak D call: TRBD2 (7 bases). In DNA, the CDR3 is TGTGCCAGCAGCAGGGCGGGGGCCTCCAAATACAATGAGCAGTTCTTC. Its translation is CASSRAGASKYNEQFF.